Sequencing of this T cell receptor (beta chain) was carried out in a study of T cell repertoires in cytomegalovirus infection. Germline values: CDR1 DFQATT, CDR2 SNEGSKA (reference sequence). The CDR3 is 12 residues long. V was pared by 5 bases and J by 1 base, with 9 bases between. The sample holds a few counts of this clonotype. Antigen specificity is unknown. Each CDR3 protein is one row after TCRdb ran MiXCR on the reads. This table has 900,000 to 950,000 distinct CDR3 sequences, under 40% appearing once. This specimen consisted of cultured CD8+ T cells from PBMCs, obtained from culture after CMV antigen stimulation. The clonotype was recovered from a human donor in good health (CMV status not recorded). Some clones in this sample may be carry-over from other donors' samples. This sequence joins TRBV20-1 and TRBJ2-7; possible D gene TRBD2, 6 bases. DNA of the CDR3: TGCAGTGCTTGGGGGGAGTCCTACGAGCAGTACTTC. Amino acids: CSAWGESYEQYF.